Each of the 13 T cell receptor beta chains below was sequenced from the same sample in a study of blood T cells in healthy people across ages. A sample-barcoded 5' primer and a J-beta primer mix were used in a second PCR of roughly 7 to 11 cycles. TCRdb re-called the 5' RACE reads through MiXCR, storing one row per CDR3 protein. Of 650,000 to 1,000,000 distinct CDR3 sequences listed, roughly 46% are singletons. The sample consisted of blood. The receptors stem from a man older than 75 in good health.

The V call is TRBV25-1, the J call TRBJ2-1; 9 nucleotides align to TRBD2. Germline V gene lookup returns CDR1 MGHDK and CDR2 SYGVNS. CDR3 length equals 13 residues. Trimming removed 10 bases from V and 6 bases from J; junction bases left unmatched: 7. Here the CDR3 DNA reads TGTGCCACCGGGACTAGCATTCCCAATGAGCAGTTCTTC. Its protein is CATGTSIPNEQFF.

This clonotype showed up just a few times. The CDR3 sequence: CAISETSGSEGTDTQYF. For the CDR3, the DNA is TGTGCCATCAGTGAGACTAGCGGTAGTGAGGGCACAGATACGCAGTATTTT. The V call is TRBV10-3, the J call TRBJ2-3, with TRBD2 matching 8 bases. CDR1 and CDR2 from the germline V gene are ENHRY and SYGVKD. The CDR3 has 17 residues. Germline trimming cut 2 bases from V and 1 base from J; bases unmatched to any gene: 8.

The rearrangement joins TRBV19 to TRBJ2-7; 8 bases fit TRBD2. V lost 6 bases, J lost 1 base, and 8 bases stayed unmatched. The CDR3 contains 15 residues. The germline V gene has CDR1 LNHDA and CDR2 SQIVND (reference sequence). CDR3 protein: CASSPVAGRSYEQYF. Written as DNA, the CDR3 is TGTGCCAGTAGCCCCGTAGCGGGGCGATCCTACGAGCAGTACTTC.

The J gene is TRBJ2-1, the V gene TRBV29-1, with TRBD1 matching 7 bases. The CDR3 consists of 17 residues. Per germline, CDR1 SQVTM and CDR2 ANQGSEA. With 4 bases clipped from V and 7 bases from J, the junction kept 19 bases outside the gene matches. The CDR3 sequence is CSVAGWSFGTVGNEQFF. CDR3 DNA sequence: TGCAGCGTTGCTGGATGGTCGTTTGGGACAGTGGGGAATGAGCAGTTCTTC.

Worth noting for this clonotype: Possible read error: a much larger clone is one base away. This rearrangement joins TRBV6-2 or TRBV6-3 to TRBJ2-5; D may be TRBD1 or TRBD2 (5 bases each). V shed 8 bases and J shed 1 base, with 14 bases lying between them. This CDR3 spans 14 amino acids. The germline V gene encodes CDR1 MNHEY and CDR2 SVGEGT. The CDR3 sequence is CASGFTGTQETQYF. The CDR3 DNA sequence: TGTGCCAGCGGTTTCACCGGGACCCAAGAGACCCAGTACTTC.

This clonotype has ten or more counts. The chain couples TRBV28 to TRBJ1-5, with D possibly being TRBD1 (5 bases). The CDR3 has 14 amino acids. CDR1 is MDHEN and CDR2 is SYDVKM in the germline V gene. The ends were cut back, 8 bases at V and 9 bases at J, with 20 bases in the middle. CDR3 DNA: TGTGCCAGCCAGACCGCGTTCGGGGGTACGCCCCAGCATTTT. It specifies CASQTAFGGTPQHF.

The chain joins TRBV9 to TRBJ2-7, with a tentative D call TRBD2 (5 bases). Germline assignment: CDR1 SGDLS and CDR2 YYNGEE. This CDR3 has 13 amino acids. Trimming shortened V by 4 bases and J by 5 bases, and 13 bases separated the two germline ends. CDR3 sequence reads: CASSNGGRDEQYF. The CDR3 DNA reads TGTGCCAGCAGCAACGGAGGAAGGGACGAGCAGTACTTC. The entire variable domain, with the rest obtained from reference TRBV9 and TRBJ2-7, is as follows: DSGVTQTPKHLITATGQRVTLRCSPRSGDLSVYWYQQSLDQGLQFLIQYYNGEERAKGNILERFSAQQFPDLHSELNLSSLELGDSALYFCASSNGGRDEQYFGPGTRLTVT.

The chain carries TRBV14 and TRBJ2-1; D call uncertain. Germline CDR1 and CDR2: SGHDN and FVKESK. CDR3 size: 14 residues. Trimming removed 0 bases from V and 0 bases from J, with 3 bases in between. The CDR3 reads CASSQESSYNEQFF. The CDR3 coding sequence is TGTGCCAGCAGCCAAGAGTCCTCCTACAATGAGCAGTTCTTC.

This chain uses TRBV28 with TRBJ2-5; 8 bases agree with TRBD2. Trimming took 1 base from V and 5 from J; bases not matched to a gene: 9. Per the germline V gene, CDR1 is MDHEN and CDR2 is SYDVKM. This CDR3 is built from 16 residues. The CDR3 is CASSLLLAAIGETQYF. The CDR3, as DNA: TGTGCCAGCAGTTTATTACTAGCGGCTATTGGGGAGACCCAGTACTTC.

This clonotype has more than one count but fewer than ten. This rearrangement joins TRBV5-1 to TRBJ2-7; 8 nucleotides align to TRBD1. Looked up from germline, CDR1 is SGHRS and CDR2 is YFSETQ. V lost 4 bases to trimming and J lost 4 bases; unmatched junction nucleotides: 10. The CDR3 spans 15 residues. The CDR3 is CASSQTGAGLYEQYF. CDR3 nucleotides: TGCGCCAGCAGCCAGACAGGGGCCGGCCTTTACGAGCAGTACTTC.

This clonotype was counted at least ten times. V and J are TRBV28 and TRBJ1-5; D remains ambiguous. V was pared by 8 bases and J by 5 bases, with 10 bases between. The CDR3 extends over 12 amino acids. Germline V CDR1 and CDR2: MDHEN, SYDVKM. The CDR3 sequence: CASRPDYQPQHF. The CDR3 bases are TGTGCCAGCCGGCCGGATTATCAGCCCCAGCATTTT.

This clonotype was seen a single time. CDR3 in DNA: TGCGCCAGCAGGACCGGGACAGAAGAGACCCAGTACTTC. It codes for CASRTGTEETQYF. The gene calls are TRBV5-1 and TRBJ2-7, with 7 bases fitting TRBD1. The better agreement between TRBJ2-5 and the DNA end casts doubt on the J call. In germline, CDR1 is SGHRS, CDR2 YFSETQ. The CDR3 length is 13 residues.

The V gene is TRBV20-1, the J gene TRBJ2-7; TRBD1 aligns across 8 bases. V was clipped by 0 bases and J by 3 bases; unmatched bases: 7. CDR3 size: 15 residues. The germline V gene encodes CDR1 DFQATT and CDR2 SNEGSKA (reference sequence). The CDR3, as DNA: TGCAGTGCTAGAGATCGGATCGGGACAGGCTACGAGCAGTACTTC. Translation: CSARDRIGTGYEQYF.